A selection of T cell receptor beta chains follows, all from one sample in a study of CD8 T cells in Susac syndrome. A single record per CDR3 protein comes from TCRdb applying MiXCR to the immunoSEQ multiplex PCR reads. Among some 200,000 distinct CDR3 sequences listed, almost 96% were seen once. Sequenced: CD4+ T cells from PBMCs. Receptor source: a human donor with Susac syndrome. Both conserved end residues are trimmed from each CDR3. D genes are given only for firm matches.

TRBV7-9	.	ASSRTNTGELF
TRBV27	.	ASSLYENTYNEQF
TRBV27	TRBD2	ASSLSLSGGAYEQY
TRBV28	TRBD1	ASSSSTGYTDTQY
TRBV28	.	ASSGETTIGYT
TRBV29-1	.	SVGTEGGGYT
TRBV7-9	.	ASSRGSGNTIY
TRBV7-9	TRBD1	ASSLEGAEDTQY
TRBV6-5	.	ASIRHPNTSYEQY
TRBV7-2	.	ASSPIQTERAEAF
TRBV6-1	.	ASSEEIGGFYEQY
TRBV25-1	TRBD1	ASREGQEPYGYT
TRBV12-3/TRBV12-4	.	ASTSTPGEKLF
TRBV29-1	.	SVGGHGGIYGYT
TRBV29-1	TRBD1	SVRGQGPHEQY
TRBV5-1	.	ASSSDNRWMN
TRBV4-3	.	ASSQVNGNYGYT
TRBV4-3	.	ASSQEAGPNTGELF
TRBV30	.	AWSPFVGDLFSGANVLT
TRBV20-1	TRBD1	SAKGQGNTEAF
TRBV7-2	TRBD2	ASSLGGLAGRGSDTQY
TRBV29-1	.	SAGLLNTEAF
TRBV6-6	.	AIQVGENTEAF
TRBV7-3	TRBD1	ASSLDRAADTQY
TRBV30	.	AWSVSRQETQY
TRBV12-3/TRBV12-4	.	ASSGYLTPEG
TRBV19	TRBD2	ASTSLAGGSNEQY
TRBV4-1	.	ASSQQLTGTQY
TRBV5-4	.	ASSLAFTDTQY
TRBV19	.	ASSPGQHGYT